This TCR beta chain comes out of a study of PD-1 blockade in mismatch repair-deficient tumors. This clone was observed a handful of times. The target antigen is unknown. The same CDR3 can be traced to other DNA sequences in this sample. TCRdb's table, derived via immunoSEQ multiplex PCR, lists solely in-frame clones and lacks some. The data hold under 20,000 clones, with more than 65% observed a single time. The V segment lost 4 bases and the J segment 6 bases; nucleotides outside the gene matches: 6. Germline CDR1 is SQVTM and CDR2 is ANQGSEA. CDR3 length: 12 amino acids. General observations from the study: Tumor-resident clones, often undetectable pretreatment in blood, expanded then contracted after pembrolizumab.

The sequence came from an adult with mismatch repair-deficient cancer. The chain combines TRBV29-1 with TRBJ2-7; 7 nucleotides line up with TRBD2. Sample: PBMCs, taken 52 weeks after starting pembrolizumab. The CDR3 coding sequence is TGCAGCGTTGGTCTCCCGGGAGGCGAGCAGTACTTC. The encoded protein is CSVGLPGGEQYF.